Below, one T cell receptor (beta chain) is given with its context. Its specificity is unknown. The data stem from a study of T cell repertoires in cytomegalovirus infection. In the study overall: HLA-B-restricted CMV epitopes that are well studied, plus recently identified HLA-C-restricted ones, were used by the study. Public TCR beta signatures indicated both CMV infection and matching HLA type.

TCRdb re-analysed the reads in MiXCR, keeping a single row per CDR3 protein. The table shows about 830,000 distinct CDR3 sequences, with 30% to 35% occurring only once. This CDR3 contains 15 residues. After removal of 3 bases from V and 4 bases from J, the junction contained 5 bases not matched to a gene. Looked up from germline, CDR1 is DFQATT and CDR2 is SNEGSKA (reference sequence). Study outcomes and limitations: CMV-specific TCR beta clonotypes restricted by HLA-C were the ones dominating the ex vivo response.

This receptor was identified in a human donor in good health (CMV status not recorded). Some clones in this sample may be carry-over from other donors' samples. Sequencing was performed on cultured CD8+ T cells from PBMCs, taken from culture after CMV antigen stimulation. This chain links TRBV20-1 with TRBJ2-1; 11 nucleotides align to TRBD2. The CDR3 sequence: CSASLAGGGYNEQFF. The CDR3 DNA reads TGCAGTGCTAGCTTAGCGGGGGGGGGGTACAATGAGCAGTTCTTC.